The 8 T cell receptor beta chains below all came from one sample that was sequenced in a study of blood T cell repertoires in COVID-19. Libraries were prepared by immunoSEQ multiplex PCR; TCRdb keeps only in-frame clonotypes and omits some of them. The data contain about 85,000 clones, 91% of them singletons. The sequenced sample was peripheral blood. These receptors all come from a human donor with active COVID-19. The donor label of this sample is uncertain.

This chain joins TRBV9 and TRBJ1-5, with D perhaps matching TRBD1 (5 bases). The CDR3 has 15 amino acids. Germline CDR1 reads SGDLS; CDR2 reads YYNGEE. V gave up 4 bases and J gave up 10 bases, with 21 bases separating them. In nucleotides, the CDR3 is TGTGCCAGCAGCCCCCGGGACTGGGCCAGGGACCCCCAGCATTTT. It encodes CASSPRDWARDPQHF.

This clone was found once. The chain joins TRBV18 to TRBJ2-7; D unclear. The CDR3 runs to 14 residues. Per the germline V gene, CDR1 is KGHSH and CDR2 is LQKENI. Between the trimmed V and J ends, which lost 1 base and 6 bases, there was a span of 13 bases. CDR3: CASSPRQVMGEQYF. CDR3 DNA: TGTGCCAGCTCACCACGACAAGTAATGGGCGAGCAGTACTTC.

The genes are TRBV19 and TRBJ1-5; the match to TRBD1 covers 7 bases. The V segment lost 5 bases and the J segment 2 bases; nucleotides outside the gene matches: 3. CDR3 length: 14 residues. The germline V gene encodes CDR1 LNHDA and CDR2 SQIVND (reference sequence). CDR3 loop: CASSLGQRNQPQHF. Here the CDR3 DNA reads TGTGCCAGTAGTTTGGGACAGCGCAATCAGCCCCAGCATTTT.

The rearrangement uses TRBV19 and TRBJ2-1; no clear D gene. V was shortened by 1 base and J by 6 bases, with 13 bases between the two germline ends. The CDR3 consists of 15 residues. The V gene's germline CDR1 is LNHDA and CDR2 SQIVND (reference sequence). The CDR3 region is CASSIGAGVPNEQFF. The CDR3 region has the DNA TGTGCCAGTAGTATAGGGGCAGGCGTTCCCAATGAGCAGTTCTTC.

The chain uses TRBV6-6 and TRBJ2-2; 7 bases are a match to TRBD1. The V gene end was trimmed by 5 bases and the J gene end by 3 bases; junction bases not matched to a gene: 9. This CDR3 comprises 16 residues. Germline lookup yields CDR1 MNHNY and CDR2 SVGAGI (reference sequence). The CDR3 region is CASSRPTGRDTGELFF. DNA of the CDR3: TGTGCCAGCAGTCGCCCGACAGGGCGGGACACCGGGGAGCTGTTTTTT.

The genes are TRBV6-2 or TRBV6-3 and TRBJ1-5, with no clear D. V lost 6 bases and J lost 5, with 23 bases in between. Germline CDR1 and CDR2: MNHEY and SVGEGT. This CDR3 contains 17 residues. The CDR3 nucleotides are TGTGCCAGCAGCTCCCCAGACCTCAGATCCGCGGATCAGCCCCAGCATTTT. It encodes CASSSPDLRSADQPQHF.

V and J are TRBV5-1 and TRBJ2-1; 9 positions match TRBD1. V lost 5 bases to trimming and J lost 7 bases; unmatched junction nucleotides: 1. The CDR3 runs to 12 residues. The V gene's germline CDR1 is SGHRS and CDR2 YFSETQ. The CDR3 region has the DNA TGCGCCAGCAGACAGGGGGCGAATGAGCAGTTCTTC. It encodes CASRQGANEQFF. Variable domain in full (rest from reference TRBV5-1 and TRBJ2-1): KAGVTQTPRYLIKTRGQQVTLSCSPISGHRSVSWYQQTPGQGLQFLFEYFSETQRNKGNFPGRFSGRQFSNSRSEMNVSTLELGDSALYLCASRQGANEQFFGPGTRLTVL.

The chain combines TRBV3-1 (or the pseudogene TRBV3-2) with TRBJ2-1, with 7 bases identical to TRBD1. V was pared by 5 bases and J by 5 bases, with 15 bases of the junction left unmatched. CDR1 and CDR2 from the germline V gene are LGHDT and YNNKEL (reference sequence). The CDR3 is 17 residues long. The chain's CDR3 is CASSFSSPGQTHNEQFF. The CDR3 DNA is TGTGCCAGCAGCTTTTCAAGCCCGGGACAGACACACAATGAGCAGTTCTTC.